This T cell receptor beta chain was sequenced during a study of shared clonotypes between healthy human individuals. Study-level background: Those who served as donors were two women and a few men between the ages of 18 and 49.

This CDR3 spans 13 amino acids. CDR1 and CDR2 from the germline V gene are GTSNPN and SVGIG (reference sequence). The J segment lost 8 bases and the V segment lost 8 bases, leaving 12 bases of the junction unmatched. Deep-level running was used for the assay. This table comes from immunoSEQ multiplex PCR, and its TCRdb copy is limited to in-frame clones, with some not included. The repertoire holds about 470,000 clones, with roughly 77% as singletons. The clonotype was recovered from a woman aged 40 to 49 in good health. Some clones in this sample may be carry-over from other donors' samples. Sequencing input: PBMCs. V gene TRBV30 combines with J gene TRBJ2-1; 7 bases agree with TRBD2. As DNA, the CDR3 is TGTGCCGGGGGGGAGAGGCGGGACGATGAGCAGTTCTTC. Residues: CAGGERRDDEQFF.